This T cell receptor (beta chain) was documented in a study of T cells in Graves' hyperthyroidism and ophthalmopathy. This clonotype was found many times. Antigen specificity is unknown. Overall study results and limits: Ophthalmopathy, which appeared later, was predicted by the model a median roughly 6.6 months before onset. Most clonotypes expanded in the thyroid (above 0.001) were also present in blood.

Germline V gene data show CDR1 as SEHNR and CDR2 as FQNEAQ (reference sequence). The CDR3 contains 13 residues. V gave up 3 bases and J gave up 4 bases, with 10 bases separating them. Regions amplified from RNA transcripts were the TCR beta CDR3 regions. TCR CDR3 regions were first amplified by RT-PCR with HTBI primers. Using its own MiXCR run on the multiplex PCR reads, TCRdb lists one record per CDR3 protein. The table shows about 96,000 distinct CDR3 sequences, with 51% occurring only once. Patients counted as stable if ophthalmopathy did not develop within 18 months. PBMCs were collected from an approximately 10 ml volume of fresh peripheral blood.

Input material: blood. The J gene is TRBJ2-7, the V gene TRBV7-9; D gene uncertain. The origin of this receptor is a woman in her thirties or forties with Graves' hyperthyroidism. DNA for the CDR3: TGTGCCAGCAGCTTGGCGGCCGCTTACGAGCAGTACTTC. It translates to CASSLAAAYEQYF.